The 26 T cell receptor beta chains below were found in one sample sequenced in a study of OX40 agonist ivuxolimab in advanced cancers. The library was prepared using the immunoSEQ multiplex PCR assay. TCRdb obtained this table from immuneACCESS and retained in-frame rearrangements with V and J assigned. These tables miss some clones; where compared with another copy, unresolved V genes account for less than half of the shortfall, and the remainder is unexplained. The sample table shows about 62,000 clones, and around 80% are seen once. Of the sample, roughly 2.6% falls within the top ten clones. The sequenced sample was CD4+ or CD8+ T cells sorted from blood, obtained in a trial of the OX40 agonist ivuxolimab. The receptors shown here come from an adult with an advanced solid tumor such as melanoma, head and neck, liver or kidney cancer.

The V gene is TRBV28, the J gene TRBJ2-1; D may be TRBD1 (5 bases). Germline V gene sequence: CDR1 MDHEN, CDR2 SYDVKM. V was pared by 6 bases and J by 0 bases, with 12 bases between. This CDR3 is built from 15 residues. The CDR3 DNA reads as TGTGCCAGCAGCCGGCGCAGGGACTCCTACAATGAGCAGTTCTTC. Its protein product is CASSRRRDSYNEQFF.

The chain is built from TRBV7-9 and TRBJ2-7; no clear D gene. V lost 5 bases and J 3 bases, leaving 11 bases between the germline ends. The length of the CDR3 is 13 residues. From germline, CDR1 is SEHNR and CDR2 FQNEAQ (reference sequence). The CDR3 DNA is TGTGCCAGCAGCCCCCCCAGTAGCTACGAGCAGTACTTC. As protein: CASSPPSSYEQYF. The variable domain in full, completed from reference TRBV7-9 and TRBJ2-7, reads DTGVSQNPRHKITKRGQNVTFRCDPISEHNRLYWYRQTLGQGPEFLTYFQNEAQLEKSRLLSDRFSAERPKGSFSTLEIQRTEQGDSAMYLCASSPPSSYEQYFGPGTRLTVT.

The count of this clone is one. The CDR3 DNA sequence: TGTGCCAGCAGTTACCTCTCTCGACAGCGTAATGGCTACACCTTC. Its protein is CASSYLSRQRNGYTF. The rearrangement joins TRBV6-5 to TRBJ1-2; D may be TRBD1 (5 bases). CDR1 is MNHEY, CDR2 SVGAGI, per germline. The V end was cut by 2 bases, the J end by 6 bases, with 16 bases between. CDR3 size: 15 residues.

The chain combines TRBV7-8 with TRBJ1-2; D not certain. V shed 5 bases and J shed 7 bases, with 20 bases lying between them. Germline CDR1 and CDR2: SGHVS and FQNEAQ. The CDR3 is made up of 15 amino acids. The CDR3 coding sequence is TGTGCCAGCAGCCAGCTCAGACACGGAAGCGTTGGCTACACCTTC. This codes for CASSQLRHGSVGYTF. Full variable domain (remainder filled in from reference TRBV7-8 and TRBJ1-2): GAGVSQSPRYKVAKRGQDVALRCDPISGHVSLFWYQQALGQGPEFLTYFQNEAQLDKSGLPSDRFFAERPEGSVSTLKIQRTQQEDSAVYLCASSQLRHGSVGYTFGSGTRLTVV.

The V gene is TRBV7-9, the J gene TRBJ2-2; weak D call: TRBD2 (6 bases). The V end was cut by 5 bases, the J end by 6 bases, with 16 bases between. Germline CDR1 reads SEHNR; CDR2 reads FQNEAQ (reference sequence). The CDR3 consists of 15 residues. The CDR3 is CASSGGAGYPGELFF. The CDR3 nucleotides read TGTGCCAGCAGCGGAGGGGCAGGGTACCCCGGGGAGCTGTTTTTT.

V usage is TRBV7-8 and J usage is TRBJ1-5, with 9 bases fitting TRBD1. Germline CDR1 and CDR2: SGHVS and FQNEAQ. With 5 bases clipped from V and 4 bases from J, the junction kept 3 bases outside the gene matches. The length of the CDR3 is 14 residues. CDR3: CASSRDRGNQPQHF. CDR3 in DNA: TGTGCCAGCAGCCGTGACAGGGGGAATCAGCCCCAGCATTTT.

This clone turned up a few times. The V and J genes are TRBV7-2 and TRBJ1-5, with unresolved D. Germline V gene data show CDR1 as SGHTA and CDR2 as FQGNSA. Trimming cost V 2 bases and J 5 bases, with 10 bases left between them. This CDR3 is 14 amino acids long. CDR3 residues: CASSLRERYQPQHF. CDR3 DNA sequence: TGTGCCAGCAGCTTACGGGAGCGATATCAGCCCCAGCATTTT.

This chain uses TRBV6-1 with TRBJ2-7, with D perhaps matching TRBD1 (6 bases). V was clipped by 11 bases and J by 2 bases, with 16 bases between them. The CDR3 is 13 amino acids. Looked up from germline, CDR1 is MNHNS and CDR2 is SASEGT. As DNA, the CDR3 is TGTGCCCTAGCACCAGGGGTTACCTACGAGCAGTACTTC. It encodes CALAPGVTYEQYF.

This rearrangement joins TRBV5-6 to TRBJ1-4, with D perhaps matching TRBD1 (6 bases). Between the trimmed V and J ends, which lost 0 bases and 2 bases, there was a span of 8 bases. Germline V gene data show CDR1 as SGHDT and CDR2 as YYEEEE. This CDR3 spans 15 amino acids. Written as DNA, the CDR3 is TGTGCCAGCAGCTTGGGACAGGTTACTAATGAAAAACTGTTTTTT. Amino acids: CASSLGQVTNEKLFF.

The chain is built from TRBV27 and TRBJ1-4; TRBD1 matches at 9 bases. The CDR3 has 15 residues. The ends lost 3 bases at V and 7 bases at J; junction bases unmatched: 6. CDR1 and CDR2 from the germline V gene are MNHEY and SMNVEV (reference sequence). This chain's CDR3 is CASSLGTGRSEKLFF. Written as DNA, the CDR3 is TGTGCCAGCAGTTTGGGGACAGGGAGGAGTGAAAAACTGTTTTTT.

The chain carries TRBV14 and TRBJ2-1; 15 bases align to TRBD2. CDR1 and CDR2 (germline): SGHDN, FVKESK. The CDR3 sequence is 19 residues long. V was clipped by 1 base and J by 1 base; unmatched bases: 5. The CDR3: CASSQVLGLAGGSYNEQFF. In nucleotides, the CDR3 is TGTGCCAGCAGCCAAGTCCTGGGACTAGCGGGGGGTTCCTACAATGAGCAGTTCTTC.

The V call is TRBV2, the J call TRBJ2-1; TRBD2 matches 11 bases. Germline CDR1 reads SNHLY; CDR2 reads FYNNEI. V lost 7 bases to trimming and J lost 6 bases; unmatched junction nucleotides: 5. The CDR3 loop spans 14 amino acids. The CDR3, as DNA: TGTGCCAGCAATCCCGGGACTAGCGGCAATGAGCAGTTCTTC. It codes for CASNPGTSGNEQFF.

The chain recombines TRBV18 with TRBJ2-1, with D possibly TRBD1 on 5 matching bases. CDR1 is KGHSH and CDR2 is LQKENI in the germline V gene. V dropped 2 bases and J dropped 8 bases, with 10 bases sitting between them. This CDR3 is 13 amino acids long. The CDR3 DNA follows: TGTGCCAGCTCACCATGGCAGGGCGATGAGCAGTTCTTC. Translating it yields CASSPWQGDEQFF. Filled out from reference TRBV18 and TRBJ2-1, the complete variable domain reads NAGVMQNPRHLVRRRGQEARLRCSPMKGHSHVYWYRQLPEEGLKFMVYLQKENIIDESGMPKERFSAEFPKEGPSILRIQQVVRGDSAAYFCASSPWQGDEQFFGPGTRLTVL.

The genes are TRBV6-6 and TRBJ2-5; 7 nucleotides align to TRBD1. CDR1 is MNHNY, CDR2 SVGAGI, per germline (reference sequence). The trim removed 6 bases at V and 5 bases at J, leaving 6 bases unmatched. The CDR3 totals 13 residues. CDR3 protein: CASRAPTGETQYF. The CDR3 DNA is TGTGCCAGCAGGGCCCCGACAGGGGAGACCCAGTACTTC.

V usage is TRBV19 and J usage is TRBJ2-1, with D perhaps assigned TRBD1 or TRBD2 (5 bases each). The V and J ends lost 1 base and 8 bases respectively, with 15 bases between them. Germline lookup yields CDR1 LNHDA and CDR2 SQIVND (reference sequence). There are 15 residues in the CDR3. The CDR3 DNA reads TGTGCCAGTAGTATAGTCGGGGCAGGGTTGGATGAGCAGTTCTTC. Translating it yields CASSIVGAGLDEQFF.

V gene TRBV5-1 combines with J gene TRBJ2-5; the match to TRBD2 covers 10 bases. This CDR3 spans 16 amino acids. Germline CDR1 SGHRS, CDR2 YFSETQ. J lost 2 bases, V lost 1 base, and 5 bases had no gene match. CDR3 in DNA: TGCGCCAGCAGCTTGAGCGGAGCGGGGGGGCAAGAGACCCAGTACTTC. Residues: CASSLSGAGGQETQYF.

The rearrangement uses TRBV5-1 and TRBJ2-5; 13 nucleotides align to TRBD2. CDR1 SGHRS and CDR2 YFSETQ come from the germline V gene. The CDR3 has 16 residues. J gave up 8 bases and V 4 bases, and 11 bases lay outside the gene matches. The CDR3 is CASSGLAGDLSETQYF. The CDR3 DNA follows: TGCGCCAGCAGCGGACTAGCGGGGGACCTAAGTGAAACCCAGTACTTC.

The chain's CDR3 is CASSSSGQARTQYF. Written as DNA, the CDR3 is TGTGCCAGCAGCTCTTCGGGACAAGCTCGCACGCAGTATTTT. The chain is built from TRBV7-2 and TRBJ2-3; D perhaps matches TRBD1 (6 bases). Germline V gene sequence: CDR1 SGHTA, CDR2 FQGNSA. Trimming left V 4 bases short and J 9 bases short, with 17 bases between. The CDR3 has 14 amino acids.

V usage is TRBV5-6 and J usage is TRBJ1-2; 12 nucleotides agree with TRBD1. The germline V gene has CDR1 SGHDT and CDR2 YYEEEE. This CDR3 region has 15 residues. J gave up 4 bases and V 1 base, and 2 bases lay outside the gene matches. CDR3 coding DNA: TGTGCCAGCAGCTTGTTGGGACAGGGGGCCTATGGCTACACCTTC. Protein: CASSLLGQGAYGYTF.

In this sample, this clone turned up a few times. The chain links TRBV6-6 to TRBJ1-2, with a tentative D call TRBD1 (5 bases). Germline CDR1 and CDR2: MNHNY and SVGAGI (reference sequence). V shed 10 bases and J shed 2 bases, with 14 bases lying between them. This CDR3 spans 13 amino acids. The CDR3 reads CATSTVLNYGYTF. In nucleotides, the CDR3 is TGTGCCACCTCGACAGTCCTCAACTATGGCTACACCTTC.

CDR3 protein: CASSYFRDYQETQYF. Here the CDR3 DNA reads TGTGCCAGCAGTTACTTCCGGGACTACCAAGAGACCCAGTACTTC. The rearrangement uses TRBV6-5 and TRBJ2-5; tentatively, D is TRBD2 (6 bases). This CDR3 comprises 15 residues. Germline V gene data show CDR1 as MNHEY and CDR2 as SVGAGI. The V end lost 1 base, the J end lost 0 bases, and 9 bases lay between the germline ends.

The CDR3 coding sequence is TGTGCCAGCAGCTTAGCTGGCGGGGGTTGGGGCAATCAGCCCCAGCATTTT. This encodes CASSLAGGGWGNQPQHF. The rearrangement links TRBV7-6 to TRBJ1-5, with D perhaps TRBD1 (5 bases). The V gene's germline CDR1 is SGHVS and CDR2 FNYEAQ. V shed 0 bases and J shed 2 bases, with 14 bases lying between them. This CDR3 region has 17 residues.

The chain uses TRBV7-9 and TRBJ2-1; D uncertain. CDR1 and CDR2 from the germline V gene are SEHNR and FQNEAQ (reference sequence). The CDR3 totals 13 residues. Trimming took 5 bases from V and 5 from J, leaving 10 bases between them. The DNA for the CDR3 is TGTGCCAGCAGCCCTCGCCCGGACAATGAGCAGTTCTTC. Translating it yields CASSPRPDNEQFF.

The CDR3 DNA is TGCGCCAGCAGCTTGAGCCTCTTCACAGATACGCAGTATTTT. Amino acid sequence: CASSLSLFTDTQYF. The gene calls are TRBV5-1 and TRBJ2-3; D is unclear. Germline CDR1 reads SGHRS; CDR2 reads YFSETQ. This CDR3 contains 14 residues. V was clipped by 1 base and J by 2 bases, with 8 bases between them. Together with reference TRBV5-1 and TRBJ2-3, the CDR3 gives the full variable domain: KAGVTQTPRYLIKTRGQQVTLSCSPISGHRSVSWYQQTPGQGLQFLFEYFSETQRNKGNFPGRFSGRQFSNSRSEMNVSTLELGDSALYLCASSLSLFTDTQYFGPGTRLTVL.

In DNA form, the CDR3 reads TGTGCCAGCAGTTCACCCAGGACAGGCAACTATGGCTACACCTTC. Protein: CASSSPRTGNYGYTF. The genes are TRBV6-5 and TRBJ1-2; 7 bases map to TRBD1. With V trimmed by 4 bases and J by 2 bases, 7 bases remained unmatched. The CDR3 is 15 amino acids. The germline CDR1 and CDR2 sequences are MNHEY and SVGAGI.

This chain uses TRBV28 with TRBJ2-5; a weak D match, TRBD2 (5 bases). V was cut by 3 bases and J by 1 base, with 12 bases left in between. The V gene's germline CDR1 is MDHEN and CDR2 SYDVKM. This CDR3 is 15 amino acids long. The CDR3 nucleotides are TGTGCCAGCAGTTTCTCACGCGGGCCCCAAGAGACCCAGTACTTC. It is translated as CASSFSRGPQETQYF.